The sample holds a few counts of the clone carrying this T cell receptor (beta chain). Its antigen remains unidentified. Noted treatment: approximately 9-day PBMC culture with coronavirus spike peptide pools or control peptides (ViraFEST assay). PBMCs were cultured at around 1.8 million per well with 7.5 to 10 IU/ml IL-2 and approximately 10 ug/ml peptide pools. Negative selection yielded CD4+ T cells from day-10 cultures. Researchers used the Oncomine TCR Beta short-read assay to sequence DNA from cultured CD4+ T cells. From cultured CD4+ T cells, genomic DNA was extracted. TCRdb processed the PCR reads anew with MiXCR; each CDR3 protein has one entry. Of some 15,000 distinct CDR3 sequences in the sample, around 30% were seen once. The data are from a study of vaccination and CD4 T cells after COVID-19. Across the whole study: Cultures serving as controls received a peptide pool (CEFX or HIV-1 Nef) or no peptide.

The CDR3 extends over 16 amino acids. Germline CDR1 SGHTA, CDR2 FQGNSA. Trimming took 5 bases from V and 2 from J, leaving 16 bases between them. The chain employs TRBV7-2 and TRBJ2-1, with D perhaps matching TRBD1 or TRBD2 (6 bases each). Sequencing was done on a sample of cultured CD4+ T cells from blood. The receptor was isolated from a human donor with COVID-19. The DNA of the CDR3 is TGTGCCAGCAGCAGTTTCTGGGGGGCCGCCTACAATGAGCAGTTCTTC. The encoded protein is CASSSFWGAAYNEQFF.